This T cell receptor (beta chain) was sequenced for a study of regulatory T cells in long-lasting Graves disease. The wider study: Persistent Graves' disease required over 5 years of antithyroid drugs and positive TSH receptor antibodies. Study-level results: Thyroid tissue went unexamined; only peripheral blood was analyzed.

The authors built TCR beta libraries using iRepertoire HTBI primers and Arm-PCR of CDR3 regions. TCRdb reprocessed the multiplex PCR reads via MiXCR and lists one record per CDR3 protein. Here the sample spans 650,000 to 850,000 distinct CDR3 sequences, approximately 31% being singletons. The time point here: persistent/refractory GD, antithyroid drugs over 5 years with positive TRAb. The TCR library was made from RNA extracted from PBMCs. Peripheral blood, 7 to 10 milliliters per patient, was collected in EDTA tubes. This clonotype appeared a few times. The antigen is undetermined. Between the trimmed V and J ends, which lost 4 bases and 7 bases, there was a span of 10 bases. The CDR3 runs 12 residues.

This clonotype originated in a female donor with Graves disease. This chain joins TRBV12-3 or TRBV12-4 and TRBJ1-2; D ambiguous. The material sequenced was peripheral blood mononuclear cells (PBMCs), taken when the disease was refractory, from a patient treated with antithyroid drugs. The CDR3 region has the DNA TGTGCCAGCAGTTCCGGGATCGCTGGCTACACCTTC. Its protein product is CASSSGIAGYTF.